Shown below are 21 T cell receptor beta chains from a single sample sequenced in a study of blood T cell repertoires in COVID-19 (dated by TCRdb to about 2020). To prepare the library, the immunoSEQ multiplex PCR assay was applied. Not all clones reach the TCRdb copy of this immuneACCESS table, which keeps in-frame sequences only. Checked studies attribute under half of the gap to unresolved V genes and leave the rest unexplained. This sample has about 200,000 clones in its table, and 80% to 90% of those were observed once. 7.5% to 10% of the sample rests with the top ten. Sequenced material: PBMCs or T cells enriched from blood (not recorded which). Receptors were obtained from a woman aged 18-29 years who had recovered from COVID-19.

The chain links TRBV11-2 to TRBJ2-1, with TRBD2 identical over 10 bases. Trimming removed 3 bases from V and 7 bases from J; junction bases left unmatched: 9. CDR1 and CDR2 (germline): SGHAT, FQNNGV. CDR3 size: 16 residues. The CDR3 is CASSFGLAEGGNEQFF. CDR3 DNA sequence: TGTGCCAGCAGCTTTGGACTAGCGGAGGGGGGTAATGAGCAGTTCTTC.

The V gene is TRBV28, the J gene TRBJ1-5; D is ambiguous. Trimming left V 3 bases short and J 7 bases short, with 4 bases between. Germline V CDR1 and CDR2: MDHEN, SYDVKM. The CDR3 loop spans 11 amino acids. CDR3 DNA sequence: TGTGCCAGCAGTTTCAAACAGCCCCAGCATTTT. Its translation: CASSFKQPQHF.

V usage is TRBV2 and J usage is TRBJ1-6, with unresolved D. V was cut by 0 bases and J by 9 bases, with 24 bases left in between. Germline loops: CDR1 SNHLY, CDR2 FYNNEI. The length of the CDR3 is 19 residues. The CDR3 DNA is TGTGCCAGCAGTGAAGCGCTGTTGTGGGCAGGCCCATACGGTTCACCCCTCCACTTT. This gives the protein CASSEALLWAGPYGSPLHF.

This chain connects TRBV19 to TRBJ1-1; 8 nucleotides agree with TRBD1. CDR1 and CDR2 (germline): LNHDA, SQIVND (reference sequence). Trimming at V came to 5 bases and at J to 4 bases, leaving 3 bases not matched to a gene. This CDR3 contains 13 residues. The DNA for the CDR3 is TGTGCCAGTAGTTTTCAGGGGGCCACTGAAGCTTTCTTT. Protein sequence: CASSFQGATEAFF.

The chain recombines TRBV19 with TRBJ1-2; TRBD1 matches at 8 bases. CDR3 size: 14 residues. Germline V gene lookup returns CDR1 LNHDA and CDR2 SQIVND (reference sequence). Unmatched junction bases numbered 12, after V lost 7 bases and J lost 8 bases. The CDR3 here is CASTDRGRAIGYTF. The CDR3 DNA follows: TGTGCCAGTACCGACAGGGGAAGGGCAATCGGCTACACCTTC.

The V and J genes are TRBV28 and TRBJ2-7; 10 bases are shared with TRBD1. The length of the CDR3 is 16 residues. The germline V gene encodes CDR1 MDHEN and CDR2 SYDVKM. J lost 6 bases, V lost 7 bases, and 15 bases had no gene match. DNA of the CDR3: TGTGCCAGCAACCGGGACAGGGGTTTGTCGGGACTCGAGCAGTACTTC. This encodes CASNRDRGLSGLEQYF.

The genes are TRBV3-1 (or the pseudogene TRBV3-2) and TRBJ1-1; 7 bases are shared with TRBD1. The CDR3 runs 12 residues. V trimming: 4 bases; J trimming: 9 bases; junction bases outside the gene matches: 5. In germline, CDR1 is LGHDT, CDR2 YNNKEL (reference sequence). The CDR3 region is CASSPLGQKAFF. The CDR3 DNA reads as TGTGCCAGCAGCCCCCTGGGACAGAAAGCTTTCTTT.

The CDR3 here is CASSLLRGAGNYGYTF. CDR3 in DNA: TGTGCCAGCAGTTTGCTCCGGGGGGCAGGGAACTATGGCTACACCTTC. This chain uses TRBV27 with TRBJ1-2; a possible D gene is TRBD1 (6 bases). The CDR3 loop spans 16 amino acids. The germline V gene has CDR1 MNHEY and CDR2 SMNVEV (reference sequence). V lost 3 bases and J lost 2, with 16 bases in between.

V is TRBV11-1 and J is TRBJ1-1; D unresolved. The CDR3 contains 13 residues. Per germline, CDR1 SGHAT and CDR2 FQDESV (reference sequence). Trimming stripped 7 bases from V and 1 base from J, with 10 bases between. CDR3 DNA: TGTGCCAGCACCGAGCCCACGAACACTGAAGCTTTCTTT. Translating gives CASTEPTNTEAFF.

This chain joins TRBV10-3 and TRBJ1-1, with D unresolved. Germline V lookup: CDR1 ENHRY, CDR2 SYGVKD. This CDR3 is built from 15 residues. The germline V and J ends were trimmed by 0 bases and 3 bases, with 11 bases remaining between them. The CDR3 nucleotides read TGTGCCATCAGTGAGTCAGGCGGGCTTCACACTGAAGCTTTCTTT. Protein product: CAISESGGLHTEAFF.

V is TRBV7-9 and J is TRBJ2-1, with D possibly being TRBD2 (5 bases). The V end lost 5 bases, the J end lost 2 bases, and 13 bases lay between the germline ends. Germline CDR1 is SEHNR and CDR2 is FQNEAQ (reference sequence). The CDR3 spans 15 residues. The CDR3 bases are TGTGCCAGCAGCGCCCGGGGAATCACCTACAATGAGCAGTTCTTC. This translates into CASSARGITYNEQFF.

The chain uses TRBV3-1 (or the pseudogene TRBV3-2) and TRBJ2-7, with a weak D call TRBD1 (6 bases). CDR3 length: 15 amino acids. Germline CDR1 and CDR2: LGHDT and YNNKEL (reference sequence). V gave up 4 bases and J gave up 2 bases, with 15 bases separating them. This CDR3 reads CASSPEQGWAYEQYF. The CDR3 nucleotides are TGTGCCAGCAGCCCAGAACAGGGATGGGCCTACGAGCAGTACTTC.

The chain carries TRBV28 and TRBJ1-6; D unresolved. Trimming left V 7 bases short and J 11 bases short, with 24 bases between. Germline CDR1 and CDR2: MDHEN and SYDVKM. The CDR3 extends over 16 amino acids. CDR3 sequence (DNA): TGTGCCAGCACCCCTTCGGGAGCGTCTAGCTTTGCACCCCTCCACTTT. Its protein is CASTPSGASSFAPLHF.

The chain recombines TRBV24-1 with TRBJ1-2, with D possibly being TRBD1 (5 bases). Trimming took off 0 bases at V and 8 bases at J, with 6 bases between the two ends. In germline, CDR1 is KGHDR, CDR2 SFDVKD. The CDR3 sequence is 12 residues long. Here the CDR3 reads CATSDLRTGYTF. In DNA, the CDR3 is TGTGCCACCAGTGATTTGCGGACAGGCTACACCTTC.

Only one count was recorded for this clone. The V and J genes are TRBV28 and TRBJ1-4; possibly TRBD1 for D (6 bases). V was clipped by 7 bases and J by 6 bases, with 15 bases between them. This CDR3 is 14 amino acids long. The V gene's germline CDR1 is MDHEN and CDR2 SYDVKM. The CDR3 nucleotides are TGTGCCAGCACCCAAGTGGGGGCGGATGAAAAACTGTTTTTT. It specifies CASTQVGADEKLFF.

V gene TRBV5-6 combines with J gene TRBJ2-7; D is undetermined. The V and J ends lost 3 bases and 4 bases respectively, with 8 bases between them. The CDR3 runs to 12 residues. Germline V gene lookup returns CDR1 SGHDT and CDR2 YYEEEE. The CDR3 reads CASSSIDYEQYF. The CDR3 DNA reads as TGTGCCAGCAGCTCTATTGATTACGAGCAGTACTTC.

V gene TRBV11-2 combines with J gene TRBJ2-7; TRBD2 might be the D (6 bases). This CDR3 is 12 amino acids long. V dropped 6 bases and J dropped 3 bases, with 9 bases sitting between them. Looked up from germline, CDR1 is SGHAT and CDR2 is FQNNGV. The DNA for the CDR3 is TGTGCCAGCAGGGAGGGCTACTACGAGCAGTACTTC. Translation gives CASREGYYEQYF.

V is TRBV10-3 and J is TRBJ2-3; the match to TRBD2 covers 8 bases. V shed 7 bases and J 1 base; nucleotides not matched to a gene: 4. The CDR3 is made up of 14 amino acids. The germline gives CDR1 ENHRY, CDR2 SYGVKD. In DNA form, the CDR3 reads TGTGCCATCACGGGGCGGGGGGGCACAGATACGCAGTATTTT. This gives the protein CAITGRGGTDTQYF.

V and J are TRBV29-1 and TRBJ1-1, with D perhaps matching TRBD1 (5 bases). The V gene lost 1 base and the J gene lost 1 base, with 13 bases spanning the gap. The CDR3 spans 15 residues. Germline V gene data show CDR1 as SQVTM and CDR2 as ANQGSEA. CDR3 sequence: CSVEGAGRQNTEAFF. In DNA form, the CDR3 reads TGCAGCGTTGAAGGGGCGGGACGCCAGAACACTGAAGCTTTCTTT.

The chain uses TRBV6-1 and TRBJ2-3; D may be TRBD1 (5 bases). V dropped 0 bases and J dropped 1 base, with 5 bases sitting between them. Germline V lookup: CDR1 MNHNS, CDR2 SASEGT. The CDR3 contains 14 residues. CDR3 region: CASSEAGGTDTQYF. CDR3 in DNA: TGTGCCAGCAGTGAAGCAGGGGGCACAGATACGCAGTATTTT.

The chain combines TRBV7-9 with TRBJ2-7, with D maybe TRBD1 (5 bases). The V end lost 1 base, the J end lost 5 bases, and 12 bases lay between the germline ends. CDR3 length: 14 amino acids. Per the germline V gene, CDR1 is SEHNR and CDR2 is FQNEAQ (reference sequence). DNA of the CDR3: TGTGCCAGCAGCTTAGGTCAGGGTTTCCACGAGCAGTACTTC. Residues: CASSLGQGFHEQYF.